This note documents a single TCR beta chain sequence. This sample was taken from a study of blood T cell repertoires in COVID-19. Across the study: Material from acute and convalescent COVID-19 was sourced from the United States, Italy and Spain.

The CDR3 loop spans 13 amino acids. From germline, CDR1 is SQVTM and CDR2 ANQGSEA. Trimming pared 5 bases from V and 0 bases from J, leaving 10 bases between. Repertoires were generated with immunoSEQ multiplex PCR, while TCRdb's copy carries only in-frame clones and drops some. The sample has over 80,000 clones, 60% to 80% seen once; the top ten hold around 4.2%. The sequenced material came from peripheral blood. This clonotype was sampled from a woman between 45 and 60 years old with acute or convalescent COVID-19. The chain links TRBV29-1 to TRBJ1-1; maybe TRBD1 (6 bases). The CDR3 region is CSVSGHLNTEAFF. CDR3 bases: TGCAGCGTTTCGGGACACTTGAACACTGAAGCTTTCTTT.